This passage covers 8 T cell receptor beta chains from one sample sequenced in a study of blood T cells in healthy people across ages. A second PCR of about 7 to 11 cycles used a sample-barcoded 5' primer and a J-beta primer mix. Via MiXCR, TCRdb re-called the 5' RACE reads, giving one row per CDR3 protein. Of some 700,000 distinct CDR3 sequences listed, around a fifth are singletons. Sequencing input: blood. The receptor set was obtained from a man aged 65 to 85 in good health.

CDR3 in amino acids: CASSLGESRGRHQPQHF. The CDR3 DNA reads TGTGCCAGCAGCTTAGGAGAAAGCAGGGGGCGGCATCAGCCCCAGCATTTT. This chain joins TRBV13 and TRBJ1-5; 8 positions match TRBD1. The V gene end was trimmed by 0 bases and the J gene end by 5 bases; junction bases not matched to a gene: 9. CDR1 is PRHDT, CDR2 FYEKMQ, per germline (reference sequence). The CDR3 has 17 residues.

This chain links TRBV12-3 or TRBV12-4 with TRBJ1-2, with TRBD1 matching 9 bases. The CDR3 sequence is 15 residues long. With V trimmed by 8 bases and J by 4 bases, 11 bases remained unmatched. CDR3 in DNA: TGTGCCAGCTCGCAGGCCGGGGACAGGGCCTATGGCTACACCTTC. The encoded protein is CASSQAGDRAYGYTF.

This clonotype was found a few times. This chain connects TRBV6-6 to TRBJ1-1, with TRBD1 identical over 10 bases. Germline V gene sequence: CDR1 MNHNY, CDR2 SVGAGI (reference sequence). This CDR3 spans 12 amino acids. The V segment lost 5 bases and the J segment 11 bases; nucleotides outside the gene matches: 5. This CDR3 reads CASSTGQGKAFF. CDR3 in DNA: TGTGCCAGCAGTACGGGACAGGGGAAGGCTTTCTTT.

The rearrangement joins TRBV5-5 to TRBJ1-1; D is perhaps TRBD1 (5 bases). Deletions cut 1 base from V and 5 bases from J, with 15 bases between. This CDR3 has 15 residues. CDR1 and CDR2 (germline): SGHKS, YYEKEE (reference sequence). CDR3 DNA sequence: TGTGCCAGCAGCTTGTTGTCCGGGGCTGGAACTGAAGCTTTCTTT. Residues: CASSLLSGAGTEAFF.

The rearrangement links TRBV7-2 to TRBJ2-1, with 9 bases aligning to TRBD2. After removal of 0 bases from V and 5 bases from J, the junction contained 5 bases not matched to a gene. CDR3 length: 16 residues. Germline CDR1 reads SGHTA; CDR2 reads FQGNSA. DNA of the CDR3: TGTGCCAGCAGCTTAGCCAGCGGGGGGACCAACAATGAGCAGTTCTTC. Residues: CASSLASGGTNNEQFF.

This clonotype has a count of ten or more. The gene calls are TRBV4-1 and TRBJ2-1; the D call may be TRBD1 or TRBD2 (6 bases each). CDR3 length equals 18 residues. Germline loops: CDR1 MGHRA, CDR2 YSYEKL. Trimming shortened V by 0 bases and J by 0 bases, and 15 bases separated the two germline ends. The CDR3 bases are TGCGCCAGCAGCCAAGAATGGTGGGGGGCCCGCTCCTACAATGAGCAGTTCTTC. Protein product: CASSQEWWGARSYNEQFF.

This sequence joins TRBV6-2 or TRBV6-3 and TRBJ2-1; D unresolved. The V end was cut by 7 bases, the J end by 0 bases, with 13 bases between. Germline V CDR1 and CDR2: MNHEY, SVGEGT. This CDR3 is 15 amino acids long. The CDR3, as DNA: TGTGCCAGCACCCTCGAGACCCCCTCCTACAATGAGCAGTTCTTC. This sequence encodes CASTLETPSYNEQFF.

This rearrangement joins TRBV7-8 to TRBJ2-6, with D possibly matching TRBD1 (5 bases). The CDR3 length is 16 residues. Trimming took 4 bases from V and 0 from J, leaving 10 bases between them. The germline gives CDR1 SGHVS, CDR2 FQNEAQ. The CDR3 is CASSYGQISGANVLTF. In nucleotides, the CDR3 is TGTGCCAGCAGCTACGGACAAATCTCTGGGGCCAACGTCCTGACTTTC.